The text below deals with one TCR beta chain. TCR beta sequencing covered blood CD8+ and CD4+ T cells. Negative isolation yielded CD4+ and CD8+ T cells, and FACS enriched TEMRA cells. This specimen belongs to a study of CD8 T cells in Susac syndrome. Reverse transcription of about 0.5 to 1 ug RNA was carried out with random hexamers. TCRdb ran MiXCR on the immunoSEQ multiplex PCR reads and lists one entry per CDR3 protein. The table lists some 200,000 distinct CDR3 sequences, roughly 96% of them singletons. The length of the CDR3 is 14 residues. Germline V gene sequence: CDR1 KGHDR, CDR2 SFDVKD. The V segment lost 3 bases and the J segment 4 bases; nucleotides outside the gene matches: 4.

What was sequenced was CD4+ T cells from PBMCs. The chain has TRBV24-1 and TRBJ1-2; 7 bases line up with TRBD1. The receptor was derived from a human donor with multiple sclerosis. The CDR3 DNA reads TGTGCCACCAGTGATGACAGGGTGGGCTATGGCTACACCTTC. Protein: CATSDDRVGYGYTF.